The text below deals with one T cell receptor beta chain. Its antigen is currently not known. The DNA is omitted, as the CDR3 cannot be located on it reliably, and the CDR3 follows TCRdb's listing. This entry is derived from a study of cytomegalovirus exposure and HLA in healthy donors (dated by TCRdb to the late 2010s). Background for the entire study: In an earlier analysis of 587 of the donors, 250 to 350 Gb of sequence data and some 100 million unique TCR beta sequences from 150 million to 200 million T cells were reported. About 330 gigabases of sequencing data and around 80 million unique TCR sequences made up an early release that covered approximately 650 HLA-typed donors. Of the roughly 400 genotyped donors, 81% were placed in the genetic ancestry cluster associated with self-reported Caucasian donors. The aim of the study was to test whether cataloging public T cell receptors could identify signatures of past pathogen exposure. The T cell repertoires of several hundred subjects were profiled by immunosequencing and related to cytomegalovirus serostatus. Besides the first cohort of about 730 subjects, a separate validation cohort made up of 95 to 150 different subjects was used. To predict cytomegalovirus infection status, the study brought together high-throughput TCR immunosequencing, statistical association of individual TCRs with disease status, and machine learning. A later analysis re-analyzed previously published TCR beta repertoires from 660 or so donors and added high-resolution HLA genotyping to study TCR occurrence patterns. Rather than drawing on any new phenotypic data, the later analysis identified candidate immune exposures from TCR beta sequences and the way those sequences occurred across donors. An earlier analysis of fewer than 750 of the donors used high-throughput TCR beta sequencing to judge whether each TCR beta V gene segment behaved as functional or pseudogenic. Alongside the repertoire data, information on donor age, sex, ethnicity and CMV serostatus was compiled. In a later genetic analysis, genome-wide SNP genotypes for about 65% of the roughly 670 donors were used, and that subset was treated as a discovery cohort. All discovery cohort repertoires had been generated using a single sequencing platform. Class I and class II HLA loci were covered by the typing at four-digit resolution. The number of donors typed differed by locus, with roughly 620-640 for A, B, C, DRB1 and DQB1, more than 500 for DQA1, 600 to 610 for DPA1, and 450 to 480 for DPB1. Four to six DR-DQ haplotypes were handled as single units for association and clustering, since linkage in the cohort was strong. Across approximately 420 genotyped donors of the cohort, an average of roughly 230,000 unique TCR beta nucleotide sequences per donor were sequenced, and roughly 20% of those sequences were non-productive. What the authors observed across the whole study: The 87-base-pair reads could not distinguish some IMGT-functional V segments, including TRBV6-2 and TRBV6-3, so those segments were excluded. In the study, 164 TCR beta chains were listed as associated with cytomegalovirus. The classifier was reported to diagnose cytomegalovirus status with high specificity and sensitivity in both the original cohort and the validation cohort. The presence/absence analyses assumed that sequencing depth was roughly uniform across donors, and that assumption may not be true. Specific HLA alleles were associated with more than 15,000 TCR beta sequences at a false discovery rate of 0.05 in a later analysis. Three of the identified cytomegalovirus-associated TCR beta chains were confirmed in vitro to be specific for cytomegalovirus antigens. HLA typing was unavailable for some donors at each locus, so association tests used only the typed subset. Most TCR sequences were observed very rarely across donors, whereas some public TCRs were present in many individuals. Most CMV-associated TCR beta chains appeared to be HLA-restricted in a later analysis, and the HLA associations seemed to be driven largely by CMV exposure. In this cohort, only TCR beta chains were sequenced, and detectable features were limited by the absence of alpha or paired-chain data. The only immune exposure information available for the cohort was CMV serostatus. In a later analysis, HLA-associated TCR beta chains showed more clonal expansion and lower generation probabilities than non-associated chains that were equally common. When HLA alleles, especially DR and DQ, strongly co-occurred, attributing TCR associations to individual alleles was difficult. Linkage disequilibrium might explain the correlated functional status among segregating V segments, but an unknown experimental factor could not be excluded. A later analysis found that TCR association rates varied across HLA loci, with DRB1 alleles showing the most associated TCRs and HLA-C alleles the fewest. A further reported finding was that TCR beta sequences accurately predicted the HLA-A and HLA-B alleles for most subjects in the first cohort. A cluster of highly shared sequence variants was judged likely to represent a technical artifact of the sequencing pipeline. Because counts were too low, seventeen rarely observed V segments, including chromosome 9 orphons, were excluded from the earlier analysis of around 640 of the donors. The authors suggested that the approach could potentially be generalized to other disease states and immunological phenotypes. In a later genetic analysis, a missense DCLRE1C variant was associated with V-gene and J-gene trimming of TCR beta chains, and the association was replicated in an independent cohort. Several of the top co-occurrence clusters appeared to be linked to parvovirus B19, influenza, CMV and Epstein-Barr virus, according to a later analysis. Compared with the 666-donor mean, donors in an Asian-associated ancestry cluster had fewer N-insertions in productive TCRs, according to a later genetic analysis. Broadly in line with IMGT annotations, most TCR beta V segments showed up in productive rearrangements about 90% or about 30% of the time in an earlier analysis of several hundred of the donors.

In total, 630 or so healthy bone marrow donors made up the cohort. Cohort members were all nominally healthy when sampled, although unrecorded immune exposures were likely present. The donor tested CMV seropositive, placing the donor among the roughly 270 seropositive members of the cohort. Every donor gave a peripheral blood sample, and the peripheral blood mononuclear cells from that sample were used for TCR beta sequencing. Genomic DNA was extracted from the blood cell samples with the Qiagen DNeasy Blood Extraction Kit. From the cysteine through the phenylalanine, the CDR3 covers 16 amino acids. Library preparation was by the immunoSEQ multiplex PCR assay. The multiplex PCR relied on a mix of 60 forward primers for TCR Vbeta segments and 13 reverse primers for TCR Jbeta segments. A multiplex PCR assay on genomic DNA amplified the CDR3 region of rearranged TCR beta genes. The amplified TCR beta libraries were sequenced on the Illumina HiSeq System as 87-base-pair reads. The authors' pipeline ran thus. In a later analysis, tens of millions of unique TCR beta chains were counted across the 650 to 750 repertoires, and roughly 11 million of these chains were shared by at least two donors. To remove PCR and sequencing errors, raw reads were error-corrected and collapsed into unique sequences using a nearest-neighbor algorithm that merged closely related sequences. To assign V, D and J gene segments, CDR3 sequences were aligned to IMGT reference sequences. For a sequence to be retained, a match of at least six nucleotides to both a V gene segment and a J gene segment was required. A rearrangement was called productive if the CDR3 had no stop codons and remained in frame with V and J, and every other rearrangement was called non-productive. CDR3 was defined by IMGT convention, running from the second conserved V-encoded cysteine to the conserved J-encoded phenylalanine. The earlier analysis of roughly 590 of the donors excluded any sequence lacking an unambiguous match to a single V gene segment. In an earlier analysis of some 590 of the donors, V segments were called functional above 56.7% productive rearrangements and were called segregating when the between-donor standard deviation exceeded 5%. To diagnose cytomegalovirus status from the catalog of TCR beta chain sequences, a statistical classification framework was built. In a later analysis, V and J genes were assigned by comparing TCR nucleotide sequences against IMGT/GENE-DB human TR gene sequences. The TCRdist pipeline was used in a later analysis to assign CDR3 sequences and most-parsimonious VDJ recombination scenarios. A later analysis defined each TCR beta chain by its CDR3 amino acid sequence plus V-gene family, and excluded reads lacking a unique V-gene family. To address suspected cross-contamination and a sequencing artifact, a later analysis removed 550 to 750 highly shared, low-generation-probability nucleotide sequences. In a later analysis, a clonal expansion index for each public chain was calculated from normalized within-repertoire ranks of inferred template counts. In a later analysis, generation probabilities were computed with a VDJ recombination model fitted to out-of-frame rearrangements, and the resulting probabilities were checked against IGoR. In a later analysis, TCR-TCR, TCR-HLA and TCR-CMV co-occurrence was scored with hypergeometric tests, and a repertoire-size bias correction was applied to TCR pairs. To estimate false discovery rates, a later analysis permuted the HLA or CMV assignments 20 times. A later analysis grouped co-occurring TCRs with DBSCAN, adding TCRdist sequence similarity when clustering within HLA-allele-positive subsets. Repertoires with fewer than 30,000 or more than 120,000 public chains were left out of co-occurrence clustering, as were several repertoires with anomalous nucleotide sharing. As stored in TCRdb, this immuneACCESS dataset retains in-frame rearrangements with V and J assigned. A fraction of the clones does not appear; measured against another copy, unresolved V genes explain less than half of the discrepancy, and the remainder lacks a known reason. Clone size and V and J calls were adopted from that table, with D and trimming inferred from the DNA. Within this sample are about 130,000 clones, with around 73% of them counted one time only. Together, the top ten hold 9.5% to 13% of the sample.

Sequencing was performed on PBMCs. The chain employs TRBV21-1 and TRBJ2-3; the tabulated D call, TRBD2, remains unverified against the DNA. TRBV21-1 is a pseudogene. The sequence was collected from a man aged 25-45 years in good health and CMV-seropositive. The CDR3 sequence is CASSTLWARGTDTQYF.